Shown below are 6 T cell receptor beta chains from a single sample sequenced in a study of T cell responses to AZD1222 COVID-19 vaccine. TCRdb keeps only in-frame clones here, not all; method: immunoSEQ multiplex PCR. The top ten hold over 11% of the sample, which has 50,000 to 75,000 clones, 76% seen once. Here the sequenced sample was peripheral blood, taken on day 0 of AZD1222 vaccination. These receptors originate from an adult in good health.

V and J are TRBV15 and TRBJ1-3, with D hard to call. The length of the CDR3 is 16 residues. Trimming stripped 2 bases from V and 4 bases from J, with 15 bases between. The V gene's germline CDR1 is LNHNV and CDR2 YYDKDF (reference sequence). The CDR3 bases are TGTGCCACCAGCAGAACCCTGACCAGAGCGGGAAACACCATATATTTT. It specifies CATSRTLTRAGNTIYF.

This clone appeared once. This chain uses TRBV6-5 with TRBJ1-1; a possible D gene is TRBD1 (6 bases). The V and J ends lost 0 bases and 5 bases respectively, with 13 bases between them. The CDR3 consists of 15 residues. Germline V gives CDR1 MNHEY, CDR2 SVGAGI. The CDR3 DNA follows: TGTGCCAGCAGTTACTCGGGGGGGCTGGAGACTGAAGCTTTCTTT. Translated: CASSYSGGLETEAFF.

This clone came up once. The chain uses TRBV5-1 and TRBJ2-5; TRBD2 might be the D (7 bases). Germline V gives CDR1 SGHRS, CDR2 YFSETQ. The length of the CDR3 is 14 residues. V lost 3 bases, J lost 4 bases, and 13 bases lay in between. CDR3 region: CASSWRGQGETQYF. In nucleotides, the CDR3 is TGCGCCAGCAGCTGGCGGGGGCAGGGAGAGACCCAGTACTTC.

The CDR3 here is CASRWGHEQFF. CDR3 DNA sequence: TGTGCCAGCAGGTGGGGGCATGAGCAGTTCTTC. J is TRBJ2-1 and V is TRBV6-5; a weak D match, TRBD1 (6 bases). V lost 6 bases to trimming and J lost 8 bases, with 8 bases between them. The CDR3 loop spans 11 amino acids. Germline CDR1 and CDR2: MNHEY and SVGAGI.

This clone was observed a few times. This rearrangement joins TRBV27 to TRBJ1-1, with D perhaps TRBD1 (5 bases). The CDR3 has 13 amino acids. The germline V gene has CDR1 MNHEY and CDR2 SMNVEV (reference sequence). Trimming took 8 bases from V and 1 from J, leaving 11 bases between them. CDR3 bases: TGTGCCAGCTCCGCAGGGCGGAACACTGAAGCTTTCTTT. Its protein is CASSAGRNTEAFF.

CDR3 loop: CASSFGASTGQYF. The DNA of the CDR3 is TGTGCCAGCAGCTTCGGGGCATCGACCGGGCAGTACTTC. The chain employs TRBV7-2 and TRBJ2-7; D is possibly TRBD1 or TRBD2 (5 bases each). This CDR3 has 13 amino acids. The germline V gene has CDR1 SGHTA and CDR2 FQGNSA. The V end lost 3 bases, the J end lost 9 bases, and 15 bases lay between the germline ends.